The source of this TCR beta chain is a study of blood T cell repertoires in COVID-19. Study summary: T cells, B-cell-depleted T cells, or PBMCs supplied cDNA or gDNA.

Using immunoSEQ multiplex PCR, the repertoire was profiled, and TCRdb retains in-frame clones only, with some absent. The data show 130,000 or so clones, 60% to 85% seen once. CDR3 size: 16 residues. The V segment lost 0 bases and the J segment 7 bases; nucleotides outside the gene matches: 7. CDR1 and CDR2 from the germline V gene are SGHRS and YFSETQ. Sample: peripheral blood. The clonotype comes from a man aged 50-59 years with acute or convalescent COVID-19. The rearrangement uses TRBV5-1 and TRBJ2-1; 10 bases are a match to TRBD2. The CDR3 sequence is CASSLASGGVNNEQFF. DNA for the CDR3: TGCGCCAGCAGCTTGGCCAGCGGGGGGGTTAATAATGAGCAGTTCTTC. Based on the CDR3 plus reference TRBV5-1 and TRBJ2-1, the full variable domain is KAGVTQTPRYLIKTRGQQVTLSCSPISGHRSVSWYQQTPGQGLQFLFEYFSETQRNKGNFPGRFSGRQFSNSRSEMNVSTLELGDSALYLCASSLASGGVNNEQFFGPGTRLTVL.